These 8 T cell receptor beta chains share one sample of origin, sequenced in a study of CD8+CD57+ T cells in acquired aplastic anemia. Genomic DNA acted as the template from which TCR beta VDJ combination and CDR3 sequence profiling were carried out. TCRdb recomputed calls from the reads with MiXCR, one row per CDR3 protein. This sample has roughly 130,000 distinct CDR3 sequences, with around 48% found just once. The specimen was sorted CD4+, CD8+, or CD8+CD57+ T cells (not recorded which) from PBMCs. The receptors come from a human donor in good health, serving as a control.

V gene TRBV7-2 combines with J gene TRBJ2-7; D possibly matches TRBD1 or TRBD2 (7 bases each). The CDR3 runs 15 residues. V lost 5 bases and J 0 bases, leaving 14 bases between the germline ends. Germline CDR1 is SGHTA and CDR2 is FQGNSA. The CDR3 loop reads CASSPGGANSYEQYF. The CDR3 DNA is TGTGCCAGCAGCCCAGGGGGGGCGAACTCCTACGAGCAGTACTTC.

This clonotype was counted ten times or more. The chain is built from TRBV12-3 or TRBV12-4 and TRBJ1-1; D ambiguous. This CDR3 is 14 amino acids long. Deletions cut 8 bases from V and 3 bases from J, with 16 bases between. CDR3 sequence reads: CASSTQAADTEAFF. The CDR3 region has the DNA TGTGCCAGCTCGACTCAGGCGGCCGACACTGAAGCTTTCTTT.

This clonotype was seen ten or more times. This sequence joins TRBV20-1 and TRBJ2-1; D unclear. V was shortened by 4 bases and J by 5 bases, with 12 bases between the two germline ends. The CDR3 contains 13 residues. CDR1 is DFQATT and CDR2 is SNEGSKA in the germline V gene (reference sequence). This CDR3 is CSANSSPNNEQFF. In DNA form, the CDR3 reads TGCAGTGCTAATAGCTCCCCCAACAATGAGCAGTTCTTC.

This clonotype was detected many times. V and J are TRBV5-5 and TRBJ2-7, with D perhaps matching TRBD1 (6 bases). V was pared by 5 bases and J by 2 bases, with 17 bases between. The germline V gene has CDR1 SGHKS and CDR2 YYEKEE (reference sequence). This CDR3 region has 15 residues. CDR3 DNA: TGTGCCAGCAGTCAGGGGCCAGGGTCGGCCTACGAGCAGTACTTC. As protein: CASSQGPGSAYEQYF.

This clonotype was observed many times. This chain links TRBV5-4 with TRBJ2-7; the D gene is possibly TRBD2 (6 bases). V was shortened by 5 bases and J by 4 bases, with 16 bases between the two germline ends. This CDR3 has 14 residues. Germline V lookup: CDR1 SGHNT, CDR2 YYREEE (reference sequence). This CDR3 is CASSSSGTAYEQYF. The CDR3 DNA reads as TGTGCCAGCAGTTCATCCGGGACTGCTTACGAGCAGTACTTC. Supplemented by reference TRBV5-4 and TRBJ2-7, the full variable domain reads ETGVTQSPTHLIKTRGQQVTLRCSSQSGHNTVSWYQQALGQGPQFIFQYYREEENGRGNFPPRFSGLQFPNYSSELNVNALELDDSALYLCASSSSGTAYEQYFGPGTRLTVT.

This clonotype was picked up a small number of times. Written as DNA, the CDR3 is TGTGCCAGCGGGGAGCCACCCTCGGCAGATGAGCAGTTCTTC. It specifies CASGEPPSADEQFF. The V and J genes are TRBV2 and TRBJ2-1, with a weak D call TRBD2 (5 bases). The ends were cut back, 8 bases at V and 8 bases at J, with 19 bases in the middle. This CDR3 is built from 14 residues. CDR1 is SNHLY and CDR2 is FYNNEI in the germline V gene.

The chain couples TRBV11-2 to TRBJ1-3, with a possible D match to TRBD1 (6 bases). V lost 5 bases and J lost 0, with 14 bases in between. The CDR3 consists of 16 residues. Germline-derived CDR1 and CDR2 are SGHAT and FQNNGV. This chain's CDR3 is CASSPSDRSSGNTIYF. Here the CDR3 DNA reads TGTGCCAGCAGCCCCTCAGACAGGTCCTCTGGAAACACCATATATTTT.

This clonotype was counted ten times or more. J is TRBJ1-5 and V is TRBV7-2; 7 positions agree with TRBD1. The CDR3 length is 14 residues. CDR1 and CDR2 from the germline V gene are SGHTA and FQGNSA. V shed 5 bases and J 2 bases; nucleotides not matched to a gene: 3. The CDR3 DNA reads TGTGCCAGCAGCAACAGGGGTGGCAATCAGCCCCAGCATTTT. Translated, it gives CASSNRGGNQPQHF.